This TCR beta chain was identified in a study of blood T cell repertoires in COVID-19. The table came from immunoSEQ multiplex PCR; TCRdb's copy has only in-frame clones and leaves some out. The sample includes around 140,000 clones, 88% of them seen just once. The CDR3 has 16 residues. The germline V and J ends were trimmed by 3 bases and 0 bases, with 15 bases remaining between them. In germline, CDR1 is SGHKS, CDR2 YYEKEE (reference sequence). The source material was peripheral blood. The sequence was collected from a man in his sixties with active or convalescent COVID-19. The chain couples TRBV5-5 to TRBJ1-1; D is undetermined. CDR3 nucleotide sequence: TGTGCCAGCAGCTCGGCAGCGGAATATATGAACACTGAAGCTTTCTTT. It specifies CASSSAAEYMNTEAFF.